Listed here are 14 T cell receptor beta chains from one sample, sequenced in a study of blood T cells in healthy people across ages. PCR was performed a second time for about 7 to 11 cycles using a sample-barcoded 5' primer and a J-beta primer mix. TCRdb independently ran MiXCR on the 5' RACE reads; one entry per CDR3 protein. The sample gives hundreds of thousands of distinct CDR3 sequences, more than 55% of which show up once; about 26% is in the top ten. Sequencing was done on a sample of blood. Receptor source: a middle-aged man in good health.

The V gene is TRBV28, the J gene TRBJ2-1; 10 bases match TRBD2. CDR1 and CDR2 (germline): MDHEN, SYDVKM. This CDR3 spans 17 amino acids. V was clipped by 6 bases and J by 7 bases; unmatched bases: 15. Here the CDR3 reads CASSYLGPAGGQNEQFF. DNA for the CDR3: TGTGCCAGCAGCTATCTGGGACCAGCGGGGGGGCAAAATGAGCAGTTCTTC.

This clonotype was seen only a few times. The chain has TRBV18 and TRBJ1-2; D is undetermined. Germline lookup yields CDR1 KGHSH and CDR2 LQKENI. Trimming stripped 6 bases from V and 6 bases from J, with 14 bases between. The CDR3 covers 13 residues. The CDR3 DNA follows: TGTGCCAGCTCTCCGTTGGATAGGGATGGCTACACCTTC. Its protein product is CASSPLDRDGYTF. Combining the CDR3 with reference TRBV18 and TRBJ1-2 gives the whole variable domain NAGVMQNPRHLVRRRGQEARLRCSPMKGHSHVYWYRQLPEEGLKFMVYLQKENIIDESGMPKERFSAEFPKEGPSILRIQQVVRGDSAAYFCASSPLDRDGYTFGSGTRLTVV.

V is TRBV20-1 and J is TRBJ2-7, with D uncertain. The CDR3 length is 13 residues. Trimming removed 5 bases from V and 2 bases from J, with 13 bases in between. Germline V gene lookup returns CDR1 DFQATT and CDR2 SNEGSKA (reference sequence). The CDR3 sequence: CSAAMPVTYEQYF. The DNA for the CDR3 is TGCAGTGCTGCTATGCCGGTTACCTACGAGCAGTACTTC.

The chain joins TRBV7-3 to TRBJ2-5; D is ambiguous. The V and J ends lost 4 bases and 1 base respectively, with 7 bases between them. The germline V gene encodes CDR1 SGHTA and CDR2 FQGTGA. There are 13 residues in the CDR3. This CDR3 reads CASSSARQETQYF. The CDR3, as DNA: TGTGCCAGCAGCTCTGCCCGCCAAGAGACCCAGTACTTC. The variable domain in full, with the rest retrieved from reference TRBV7-3 and TRBJ2-5, is GAGVSQTPSNKVTEKGKYVELRCDPISGHTALYWYRQSLGQGPEFLIYFQGTGAADDSGLPNDRFFAVRPEGSVSTLKIQRTERGDSAVYLCASSSARQETQYFGPGTRLLVL.

In the case of this clonotype: The junction and the germline gene differ at one end; a read error may be behind it. The CDR3 DNA reads TGTGCCGGCAGCTCGGGCGCGGGGGCTGGGGCCAACGTCCTGACTTTC. Protein product: CAGSSGAGAGANVLTF. This sequence joins TRBV28 and TRBJ2-6; TRBD2 aligns across 7 bases. The CDR3 spans 16 residues. Germline assignment: CDR1 MDHEN and CDR2 SYDVKM. Complete variable domain (other parts from reference TRBV28 and TRBJ2-6): DVKVTQSSRYLVKRTGEKVFLECVQDMDHENMFWYRQDPGLGLRLIYFSYDVKMKEKGDIPEGYSVSREKKERFSLILESASTNQTSMYLCAGSSGAGAGANVLTFGAGSRLTVL.

This clonotype was counted a single time. The rearrangement joins TRBV5-6 to TRBJ1-1; D gene uncertain. V was pared by 3 bases and J by 5 bases, with 26 bases between. CDR3 size: 18 residues. Germline V gene sequence: CDR1 SGHDT, CDR2 YYEEEE. Written as DNA, the CDR3 is TGTGCCAGCAGCTACCCAACTATCTTTGTGGAGGGCGGAACTGAAGCTTTCTTT. Translation: CASSYPTIFVEGGTEAFF.

This clonotype was seen a single time. The V gene is TRBV28, the J gene TRBJ2-1; no reliable D call. The J call may be in error: the DNA end matches TRBJ2-7 better. CDR1 and CDR2 (germline): MDHEN, SYDVKM. This CDR3 spans 12 amino acids. This chain's CDR3 is CAIRKNHYEQYF. In DNA, the CDR3 is TGTGCCATCCGCAAAAATCACTACGAGCAGTACTTC.

A word on this clonotype: Germline is not matched at one junction end, which may reflect a read error. The V and J genes are TRBV27 and TRBJ2-1; 12 nucleotides agree with TRBD2. The CDR3 covers 17 residues. The germline V gene has CDR1 MNHEY and CDR2 SMNVEV (reference sequence). CDR3 protein: CASRPLWTSGIGNGQFF. The CDR3, as DNA: TGTGCCAGCAGACCCCTATGGACTAGCGGGATCGGCAATGGGCAGTTCTTC.

V usage is TRBV12-3 or TRBV12-4 and J usage is TRBJ2-7; 9 positions match TRBD1. Losses at the gene ends were 5 bases for V and 0 bases for J; bases not matched to a gene: 8. The CDR3 has 16 amino acids. The CDR3 protein is CASSPRDRVNSYEQYF. CDR3 bases: TGTGCCAGCAGTCCCCGGGACAGGGTCAACTCCTACGAGCAGTACTTC.

The V and J genes are TRBV20-1 and TRBJ2-7, with 12 bases aligning to TRBD2. This CDR3 has 15 residues. Germline assignment: CDR1 DFQATT and CDR2 SNEGSKA (reference sequence). V was clipped by 6 bases and J by 0 bases; unmatched bases: 6. The CDR3 sequence is CSALGLAGSSYEQYF. As DNA, the CDR3 is TGCAGTGCCCTCGGACTAGCGGGATCCTCCTACGAGCAGTACTTC.

This clonotype appeared a few times. The V call is TRBV10-3, the J call TRBJ2-3; the D gene is possibly TRBD2 (6 bases). The CDR3 totals 15 residues. Germline values: CDR1 ENHRY, CDR2 SYGVKD. The V gene lost 6 bases and the J gene lost 4 bases, with 17 bases spanning the gap. CDR3 amino acids: CAIRVGQTGADTQYF. CDR3 bases: TGTGCCATCAGAGTTGGCCAGACGGGGGCAGATACGCAGTATTTT.

The chain employs TRBV21-1 and TRBJ2-3; the table's D call TRBD2 went unverified against the DNA. TRBV21-1 is described as a pseudogene. This CDR3 has 18 residues. In DNA, the CDR3 is TGTGCCAGCAGCAACAAGGCCTATGGCGGGGGGGCGAGAGATACGCAGTATTTT. This translates into CASSNKAYGGGARDTQYF.

This clonotype has a handful of counts. The gene calls are TRBV5-1 and TRBJ2-7, with 7 bases identical to TRBD1. The junction had 9 bases not matched to a gene; V was cut back by 4 bases and J by 2 bases. This CDR3 contains 15 residues. Per the germline V gene, CDR1 is SGHRS and CDR2 is YFSETQ. CDR3 in DNA: TGCGCCAGCAGCCTAACCACGGGACAGCCCTACGAGCAGTACTTC. Translating it yields CASSLTTGQPYEQYF.

The chain employs TRBV29-1 and TRBJ2-5; D is undetermined. This CDR3 spans 13 amino acids. CDR1 is SQVTM, CDR2 ANQGSEA, per germline. Trimming stripped 5 bases from V and 10 bases from J, with 20 bases between. CDR3: CSVSSAPDSDQYF. The CDR3, as DNA: TGCAGCGTTTCTTCGGCTCCGGATAGTGACCAGTACTTC.